This T cell receptor (beta chain) originates from a study of beta chain features in type 1 diabetes. Germline loops: CDR1 MGHRA, CDR2 YSYEKL. V lost 0 bases, J lost 3 bases, and 4 bases stayed unmatched. This CDR3 comprises 15 residues. All sorted populations exceeded 95% purity. Findings of the study overall: It was among patients, rather than healthy donors, that naive, central memory and Treg TCRB repertoires appeared more similar.

The isolated RNA, all of it, was reverse transcribed, so expressed TCRB transcripts were what got sequenced. TCRdb's copy holds only in-frame clones and misses some; the assay was immunoSEQ multiplex PCR. The profile shows about 900,000 clones, 15% to 20% of them singletons. In regard to this clone: Antigen specificity is unknown.

The genes are TRBV4-1 and TRBJ2-5; TRBD1 aligns across 7 bases. Source material: naive CD4+ T cells from blood. The source of this sequence is a woman between 18 and 29 years old in good health. The CDR3 nucleotides are TGCGCCAGCAGCCAAGACGGGACAGAAAAAGAGACCCAGTACTTC. Its protein product is CASSQDGTEKETQYF.